A selection of T cell receptor beta chains follows, all from one sample in a study of T-cell memory formation after mild COVID-19. TCRdb fed the 5' RACE reads into MiXCR, producing one record per CDR3 protein. The repertoire holds roughly 190,000 distinct CDR3 sequences, with 27% as singletons. Sequenced input: PBMCs or a T cell subset sorted from them (not recorded which). The receptor set was obtained from an adult woman who had mild COVID-19 (a few samples of this study predate the infection). Cell type and time point are not known. Both conserved end residues are trimmed from each CDR3. The D gene is left open where the match is weak.

v_call	d_call	j_call	cdr3_aa
TRBV11-3	.	TRBJ1-5	ASSPDGNQPQH
TRBV9	.	TRBJ2-4	ASSVDPQNIQY
TRBV5-1	.	TRBJ2-3	ASSLGAWGSTDTQY
TRBV6-4	TRBD2	TRBJ2-1	ASSPLASGRSYNEQF
TRBV5-1	.	TRBJ2-5	ASSPSSVSETQY
TRBV5-1	.	TRBJ2-1	ASSLEGRLLYNEQF
TRBV6-5	TRBD1	TRBJ2-3	ASSRGQGGDTQY
TRBV12-3/TRBV12-4	.	TRBJ2-6	ASGGETGANVLT
TRBV6-6	.	TRBJ2-3	ASSFDRPAADTQY
TRBV29-1	.	TRBJ1-1	SVGHSPTGTEAF
TRBV2	TRBD2	TRBJ2-1	ASSEALSGSSYNEQF
TRBV7-9	.	TRBJ2-3	ASSLAKTADTQY
TRBV9	TRBD2	TRBJ2-5	ASSAPLAGGQETQY
TRBV5-1	TRBD2	TRBJ2-3	ASSPGLADGTDTQY
TRBV29-1	TRBD1	TRBJ1-2	SVGGGQGNYGYT
TRBV6-5	.	TRBJ2-4	ASKSVGRKNIQY
TRBV3-1	.	TRBJ2-5	ASSHRGGQETQY
TRBV5-1	TRBD2	TRBJ2-3	ASSSRTSGTDTQY
TRBV7-9	.	TRBJ2-2	ASSPRSVNTGELF
TRBV29-1	.	TRBJ2-4	SVESVHIQY
TRBV12-3/TRBV12-4	.	TRBJ2-1	ASRGHEQF
TRBV11-3	.	TRBJ2-7	ASSFLSRRAYEQY
TRBV10-3	.	TRBJ2-5	AISESAGYQETQY
TRBV12-3/TRBV12-4	.	TRBJ2-1	ASSLSASGLGEQF
TRBV11-2	TRBD1	TRBJ2-3	ASSFRGSLTDTQY
TRBV29-1	.	TRBJ2-7	SVPSGSSYEQY
TRBV7-8	TRBD1	TRBJ2-7	ASSPRTGGASSEQY
TRBV4-1	.	TRBJ2-3	ASSQVFIGALGTDTQY
TRBV6-2/TRBV6-3	.	TRBJ2-7	ASSYSGNSYEQY
TRBV5-1	.	TRBJ1-1	ASSLVTATEAF
TRBV5-1	TRBD1	TRBJ1-2	ASSLTGGDGYT
TRBV12-3/TRBV12-4	.	TRBJ2-6	ASSTSGSGANVLT
TRBV20-1	.	TRBJ2-1	SAPAGGHGEQF
TRBV12-3/TRBV12-4	.	TRBJ2-7	ASSLGPGATEQY
TRBV5-1	TRBD2	TRBJ2-1	ASSPLAGGINEQF
TRBV25-1	.	TRBJ2-2	ASSESRLGTGELF
TRBV6-5	.	TRBJ1-1	ASSYSRGNTEAF